This T cell receptor (beta chain) was captured in a study of blood T cell repertoires in COVID-19. As handled by the study authors: Amplified reference gene primers provided the basis for estimating nucleated cell counts. TCRdb's copy holds only in-frame clones and misses some; the assay was immunoSEQ multiplex PCR. Clone size and V and J calls were adopted from that table, with D and trimming inferred from the DNA. This table holds about 400,000 clones, 87% found once. V lost 3 bases to trimming and J lost 7 bases; unmatched junction nucleotides: 8. Per germline, CDR1 WNHNN and CDR2 SYGVQD (reference sequence). CDR3 size: 14 residues.

The chain joins TRBV10-1 to TRBJ1-2; 7 nucleotides match TRBD1. The TCR originated in a young woman with acute COVID-19. Sequenced: PBMCs or T cells enriched from blood (not recorded which). The CDR3 here is CASSDTGDVSGYTF. CDR3 DNA: TGCGCCAGCAGTGATACAGGGGATGTTTCTGGCTACACCTTC.